The 30 T cell receptor beta chains in this list originate from one sample, sequenced in a study of blood T cell repertoires in COVID-19. Generated by immunoSEQ multiplex PCR, the TCRdb table keeps only in-frame clones and is missing some. The sample records more than 75,000 clones, roughly four fifths being singletons. Sequences were obtained from peripheral blood. The source is a man in his sixties with acute or convalescent COVID-19.

This clone has a handful of counts. The chain is built from TRBV12-3 or TRBV12-4 and TRBJ1-2, with no clear D. V was shortened by 7 bases and J by 8 bases, with 11 bases between the two germline ends. The CDR3 covers 11 residues. CDR3 sequence (DNA): TGTGCCAGCACCGACCGGGAAGGCTACACCTTC. Translated: CASTDREGYTF.

Only a few counts were recorded for this clone. The CDR3 DNA reads TGTGCCAGCAGTGTACAGGGCAGCACTGAAGCTTTCTTT. This codes for CASSVQGSTEAFF. This sequence joins TRBV2 and TRBJ1-1, with D possibly matching TRBD1 (6 bases). This CDR3 comprises 13 residues. Germline V CDR1 and CDR2: SNHLY, FYNNEI. Trimming stripped 4 bases from V and 4 bases from J, with 10 bases between.

The V gene is TRBV2, the J gene TRBJ2-2; 7 bases are a match to TRBD2. Trimming at V came to 6 bases and at J to 6 bases, leaving 7 bases not matched to a gene. CDR1 SNHLY and CDR2 FYNNEI come from the germline V gene. CDR3 length: 14 amino acids. The CDR3 reads CASRPKGGPGELFF. The DNA of the CDR3 is TGTGCCAGCAGGCCTAAGGGAGGGCCCGGGGAGCTGTTTTTT.

The V and J genes are TRBV27 and TRBJ1-6; TRBD1 is a possible D gene (5 bases). This CDR3 has 14 amino acids. Deletions cut 6 bases from V and 14 bases from J, with 20 bases between. Germline-derived CDR1 and CDR2 are MNHEY and SMNVEV (reference sequence). Here the CDR3 DNA reads TGTGCCAGCAGCTCCGACAGAATCTCAAAGACCCTCCACTTT. Its protein product is CASSSDRISKTLHF.

The chain carries TRBV2 and TRBJ1-2, with D possibly being TRBD1 (5 bases). V lost 5 bases and J lost 6, with 7 bases in between. The germline V gene encodes CDR1 SNHLY and CDR2 FYNNEI. The CDR3 is 11 residues long. The CDR3 DNA reads as TGTGCCAGCAGTCCACAGGATGGCTACACCTTC. Translating gives CASSPQDGYTF.

The chain uses TRBV4-2 and TRBJ1-1; D unresolved. This CDR3 is built from 16 residues. The V gene's germline CDR1 is LGHNA and CDR2 YNFKEQ. V lost 2 bases, J lost 4 bases, and 17 bases lay in between. CDR3 DNA sequence: TGTGCCAGCAGCCAAACGGCGGGCCATTCGGGCACTGAAGCTTTCTTT. Protein sequence: CASSQTAGHSGTEAFF.

The rearrangement uses TRBV7-9 and TRBJ2-3; 7 bases align to TRBD1. Trimming removed 0 bases from V and 2 bases from J; junction bases left unmatched: 8. Germline V gene sequence: CDR1 SEHNR, CDR2 FQNEAQ (reference sequence). The CDR3 is 17 residues long. As DNA, the CDR3 is TGTGCCAGCAGCTTAGCTCGACAGGGCGCATTCACAGATACGCAGTATTTT. It yields the protein CASSLARQGAFTDTQYF.

The genes are TRBV10-3 and TRBJ2-7; 10 positions agree with TRBD2. Germline CDR1 and CDR2: ENHRY and SYGVKD. The CDR3 consists of 16 residues. V shed 3 bases, J shed 5 bases, and the junction held 10 bases outside the gene matches. CDR3 bases: TGTGCCATCAGTGATTTGAGGAGCGGGGGGGACGACGAGCAGTACTTC. Protein product: CAISDLRSGGDDEQYF.

This clone is a singleton in its sample. The chain couples TRBV12-2 to TRBJ2-1; TRBD1 was called by the table and not checked on the DNA. TRBV12-2 counts as a pseudogene. The CDR3 length is 15 residues. CDR3 in amino acids: CASRHTGGCYNEQFF. CDR3 DNA: TGTGCAAGTCGACACACAGGGGGCTGCTACAATGAGCAGTTCTTC.

The DNA for the CDR3 is TGTGCCAGCAGCTTAGTAAGGGACAGGGATAATGAAAAACTGTTTTTT. It is translated as CASSLVRDRDNEKLFF. The chain recombines TRBV7-8 with TRBJ1-4; 9 bases agree with TRBD1. This CDR3 spans 16 amino acids. Germline-derived CDR1 and CDR2 are SGHVS and FQNEAQ. J lost 4 bases, V lost 1 base, and 4 bases had no gene match.

The chain has TRBV6-2 or TRBV6-3 and TRBJ2-3; 7 nucleotides align to TRBD2. Germline values: CDR1 MNHEY, CDR2 SVGEGT. Unmatched junction bases numbered 7, after V lost 4 bases and J lost 3 bases. This CDR3 has 15 residues. Here the CDR3 reads CASSFGGRETDTQYF. In nucleotides, the CDR3 is TGTGCCAGCAGTTTTGGGGGGAGGGAGACAGATACGCAGTATTTT.

The chain recombines TRBV5-1 with TRBJ2-2; 8 nucleotides align to TRBD2. CDR3 size: 15 residues. The J segment lost 5 bases and the V segment lost 2 bases, leaving 5 bases of the junction unmatched. Looked up from germline, CDR1 is SGHRS and CDR2 is YFSETQ. Here the CDR3 reads CASSLRGGRTGELFF. The CDR3, as DNA: TGCGCCAGCAGCTTACGGGGCGGGAGGACCGGGGAGCTGTTTTTT.

Here the CDR3 DNA reads TGTGCCAGCTCCCCGTATTCTACGAGAACCGGGGAGCTGTTTTTT. Translating gives CASSPYSTRTGELFF. This chain uses TRBV18 with TRBJ2-2; D not resolved. The germline V gene has CDR1 KGHSH and CDR2 LQKENI. This CDR3 is built from 15 residues. Trimming removed 6 bases from V and 5 bases from J, with 16 bases in between.

J is TRBJ2-3 and V is TRBV28; the D gene is possibly TRBD2 (5 bases). The CDR3 totals 17 residues. With 8 bases removed from V and 2 bases from J, the gap between germline ends came to 23 bases. CDR1 is MDHEN, CDR2 SYDVKM, per germline. The CDR3, as DNA: TGTGCCAGCCGGCTGTGGCTAGCCCTAGACGACACAGATACGCAGTATTTT. Translated, it gives CASRLWLALDDTDTQYF.

The genes are TRBV6-5 and TRBJ1-5, with 11 bases fitting TRBD1. J lost 7 bases, V lost 7 bases, and 9 bases had no gene match. The CDR3 consists of 15 residues. CDR1 MNHEY and CDR2 SVGAGI come from the germline V gene. CDR3 DNA sequence: TGTGCCAGCACCCTAGGGACAGGGGGGTGGCAGCCCCAGCATTTT. Translating gives CASTLGTGGWQPQHF.

This clone was detected a few times. The chain recombines TRBV27 with TRBJ1-1; D remains unclear. The CDR3 spans 13 residues. V was clipped by 7 bases and J by 1 base, with 10 bases between them. CDR1 and CDR2 from the germline V gene are MNHEY and SMNVEV (reference sequence). CDR3 sequence reads: CASKVTQNTEAFF. The CDR3 DNA reads as TGTGCCAGCAAAGTGACACAGAACACTGAAGCTTTCTTT.

The chain carries TRBV27 and TRBJ2-1; D remains unclear. Germline-derived CDR1 and CDR2 are MNHEY and SMNVEV (reference sequence). The CDR3 runs to 11 residues. V lost 5 bases and J lost 4, with 3 bases in between. The CDR3 sequence: CASSHYNEQFF. DNA for the CDR3: TGTGCCAGCAGTCATTACAATGAGCAGTTCTTC.

The V gene is TRBV5-4, the J gene TRBJ1-4; D not certain. The length of the CDR3 is 13 residues. Germline V lookup: CDR1 SGHNT, CDR2 YYREEE (reference sequence). V gave up 9 bases and J gave up 6 bases, with 15 bases separating them. In nucleotides, the CDR3 is TGTGCCACCCAACTCATGGGCGATGAAAAACTGTTTTTT. Protein product: CATQLMGDEKLFF.

The gene calls are TRBV21-1 and TRBJ2-5; the table's D call TRBD2 went unverified against the DNA. TRBV21-1 is described as a pseudogene. The CDR3 length is 18 residues. CDR3 DNA sequence: TGTGCCAGCAGCAAAGCGCGCGGAGCGGGCCCCTCGAAAGAGACCCAGTACTTC. Its translation: CASSKARGAGPSKETQYF.

The rearrangement joins TRBV7-2 to TRBJ1-1; 9 bases are shared with TRBD1. Germline CDR1 is SGHTA and CDR2 is FQGNSA. V lost 5 bases and J lost 5; bases outside the gene matches: 6. The CDR3 consists of 14 residues. The CDR3 is CASSPTGGLTEAFF. CDR3 nucleotides: TGTGCCAGCAGCCCCACAGGGGGCTTAACTGAAGCTTTCTTT.

The V and J genes are TRBV7-9 and TRBJ1-1; 7 bases align to TRBD1. The CDR3 consists of 13 residues. CDR1 is SEHNR, CDR2 FQNEAQ, per germline (reference sequence). Trimming at V came to 6 bases and at J to 4 bases, leaving 5 bases not matched to a gene. CDR3 in DNA: TGTGCCAGCAGTGCGGGGACAGTCACTGAAGCTTTCTTT. Residues: CASSAGTVTEAFF.

The V and J genes are TRBV6-2 or TRBV6-3 and TRBJ2-3; the match to TRBD2 covers 7 bases. The trim removed 0 bases at V and 2 bases at J, leaving 5 bases unmatched. Germline V gene data show CDR1 as MNHEY and CDR2 as SVGEGT. The CDR3 contains 16 residues. The CDR3 spells CASSYSTTSPTDTQYF. The CDR3 DNA is TGTGCCAGCAGTTACTCCACGACTAGCCCCACAGATACGCAGTATTTT.

The chain couples TRBV11-1 to TRBJ1-4, with 7 positions matching TRBD1. The V segment lost 5 bases and the J segment 5 bases; nucleotides outside the gene matches: 5. CDR1 and CDR2 from the germline V gene are SGHAT and FQDESV (reference sequence). CDR3 length equals 14 residues. The CDR3 region is CASSQDRVNEKLFF. As DNA, the CDR3 is TGTGCCAGCAGCCAAGACAGGGTCAATGAAAAACTGTTTTTT.

The J gene is TRBJ2-7, the V gene TRBV19; 10 bases fit TRBD2. Unmatched junction bases numbered 6, after V lost 4 bases and J lost 6 bases. This CDR3 contains 14 residues. Germline values: CDR1 LNHDA, CDR2 SQIVND (reference sequence). The CDR3 nucleotides are TGTGCCAGTAGTAGTGCTAGCGGGGGTCCCGAGCAGTACTTC. Translated: CASSSASGGPEQYF. The full variable domain, in which reference TRBV19 and TRBJ2-7 provide the parts outside the CDR3, is DGGITQSPKYLFRKEGQNVTLSCEQNLNHDAMYWYRQDPGQGLRLIYYSQIVNDFQKGDIAEGYSVSREKKESFPLTVTSAQKNPTAFYLCASSSASGGPEQYFGPGTRLTVT.

The rearrangement joins TRBV6-6 to TRBJ1-4; TRBD1 aligns across 8 bases. The trim removed 6 bases at V and 8 bases at J, leaving 11 bases unmatched. The CDR3 has 15 residues. Germline V CDR1 and CDR2: MNHNY, SVGAGI (reference sequence). CDR3 DNA: TGTGCCAGCAGACCTTCTCAGGGGGCAGGGGAAAAACTGTTTTTT. This codes for CASRPSQGAGEKLFF.

This rearrangement joins TRBV27 to TRBJ2-7, with 8 bases that match TRBD2. Germline V gives CDR1 MNHEY, CDR2 SMNVEV (reference sequence). The CDR3 runs 12 residues. Trimming at V came to 8 bases and at J to 3 bases, leaving 3 bases not matched to a gene. DNA of the CDR3: TGTGCCAGCCGTAGCGGGAACTACGAGCAGTACTTC. It specifies CASRSGNYEQYF.

The chain is built from TRBV6-5 and TRBJ1-5; D unresolved. V lost 6 bases and J 3 bases, leaving 15 bases between the germline ends. CDR1 and CDR2 from the germline V gene are MNHEY and SVGAGI. The CDR3 sequence is 15 residues long. CDR3 in amino acids: CASSLQREHNQPQHF. The DNA of the CDR3 is TGTGCCAGCAGCCTACAGAGGGAGCACAATCAGCCCCAGCATTTT.

The genes are TRBV6-6 and TRBJ2-3; maybe TRBD2 (5 bases). The CDR3 is 13 residues long. Trimming left V 2 bases short and J 7 bases short, with 10 bases between. CDR1 is MNHNY, CDR2 SVGAGI, per germline (reference sequence). In nucleotides, the CDR3 is TGTGCCAGCAGTTACGAGACGGGGAATACGCAGTATTTT. It is translated as CASSYETGNTQYF.

This clone has only one observation. The chain joins TRBV12-3 or TRBV12-4 to TRBJ1-1; D is perhaps TRBD1 (5 bases). V lost 7 bases to trimming and J lost 5 bases, with 14 bases between them. This CDR3 contains 13 residues. The CDR3 DNA follows: TGTGCCAGCATCACGGGGGGAAGGACTGAAGCTTTCTTT. It encodes CASITGGRTEAFF.

This clone has just one count. The rearrangement links TRBV14 to TRBJ1-4; D not resolved. The CDR3 is 11 residues long. Germline V CDR1 and CDR2: SGHDN, FVKESK. The V gene lost 0 bases and the J gene lost 11 bases, with 4 bases spanning the gap. DNA of the CDR3: TGTGCCAGCAGCCAAGAACAGAAACTGTTTTTT. The encoded protein is CASSQEQKLFF.